This TCR beta chain stems from a study of cytomegalovirus exposure and HLA in healthy donors. Findings and caveats of the study: Researchers reported from a later analysis that most CMV-associated TCR beta chains appeared HLA-restricted. Later work found that TCR association rates differed between HLA loci; DRB1 had the most and HLA-C the fewest.

The PCR employed 60 Vbeta primers together with 13 Jbeta primers. The protocol was immunoSEQ multiplex PCR, while the TCRdb copy is restricted to in-frame clones and leaves out a portion. Of 150,000 to 200,000 clones in the sample, about 80% are singletons; the top ten hold about 1%. As regards this clone: What it binds is not known.

Germline V CDR1 and CDR2: MGHDK, SYGVNS. Trimming took off 2 bases at V and 6 bases at J, with 10 bases between the two ends. There are 13 residues in the CDR3. The sequencing sample was made of PBMCs. The clonotype comes from a woman aged 35 to 49 in good health and CMV-seronegative. The chain combines TRBV25-1 with TRBJ1-1; D possibly corresponds to TRBD1 (5 bases). Written as DNA, the CDR3 is TGTGCCAGCAGTGAAGGGGGGGACGCTGAAGCTTTCTTT. Translation gives CASSEGGDAEAFF.